This T cell receptor beta chain was captured by sequencing in a study of shared clonotypes between healthy human individuals. Study results and limitations: Limited genetic and exposure-history diversity came from having few donors.

The deep-level immunoSEQ assay was used. Using ten immunoSEQ deep assay plates, investigators sequenced unsorted PBMC DNA. Profiling relied on immunoSEQ multiplex PCR, and the TCRdb table lists in-frame clones only, not all of them. The sample lists about 480,000 clones, 70% to 80% occurring once. About this clone itself: Its specificity is unknown. This sample also contains other DNA sequences that code for the same CDR3.

This CDR3 is 14 amino acids long. CDR1 SGDLS and CDR2 YYNGEE come from the germline V gene. V lost 2 bases to trimming and J lost 2 bases, with 8 bases between them. The receptor was isolated from a woman aged 40-49 years in good health. Some clones in this sample may be carry-over from other donors' samples. This chain links TRBV9 with TRBJ1-3; no reliable D call. The sequenced sample consisted of PBMCs. CDR3 residues: CASSVGGPGNTIYF. DNA for the CDR3: TGTGCCAGCAGCGTTGGCGGACCTGGAAACACCATATATTTT.